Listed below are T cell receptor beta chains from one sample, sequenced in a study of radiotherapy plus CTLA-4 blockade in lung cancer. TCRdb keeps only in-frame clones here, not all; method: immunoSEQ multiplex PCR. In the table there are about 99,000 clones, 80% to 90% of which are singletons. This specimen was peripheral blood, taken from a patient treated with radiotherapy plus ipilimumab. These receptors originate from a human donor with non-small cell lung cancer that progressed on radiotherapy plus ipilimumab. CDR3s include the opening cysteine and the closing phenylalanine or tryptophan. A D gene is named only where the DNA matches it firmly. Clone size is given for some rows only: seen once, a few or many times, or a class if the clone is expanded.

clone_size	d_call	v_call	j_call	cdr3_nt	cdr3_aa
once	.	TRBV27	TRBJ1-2	TGTGCCAGCAGTTTATCAAAGGACGGACCCTATGGCTACACCTTC	CASSLSKDGPYGYTF
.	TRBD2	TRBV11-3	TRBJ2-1	TGTGCCAGCAGCTTTATAGCTAGCGGGAGTTATGAGCAGTTCTTC	CASSFIASGSYEQFF
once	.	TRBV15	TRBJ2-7	TGTGCCACCAGCAGAGATCTCAGGGCCCTTACAATATCCGAGCAGTACTTC	CATSRDLRALTISEQYF
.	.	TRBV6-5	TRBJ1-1	TGTGCCAGCAGTTACTCGTACAGGCCCACTGAAGCTTTCTTT	CASSYSYRPTEAFF
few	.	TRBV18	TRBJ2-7	TGTGCCAGCTCAGCCGGGACCCGCTACGAGCAGTACTTC	CASSAGTRYEQYF
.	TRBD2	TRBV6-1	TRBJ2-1	TGTGCCAGCAGTGGGCGGGAGGGACGAAACTACAATGAGCAGTTCTTC	CASSGREGRNYNEQFF
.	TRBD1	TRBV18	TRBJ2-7	TGTGCCAGCTCACCGGGACAGGGCTACTACTACGAGCAGTACTTC	CASSPGQGYYYEQYF
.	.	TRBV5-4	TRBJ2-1	TGTGCCAGCAGCTTGTACGTGATTAGCGTAAACAATGAGCAGTTCTTC	CASSLYVISVNNEQFF
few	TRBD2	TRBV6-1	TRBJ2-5	TGTGCCAGCAAACTAGCGGGAGGCGGGGAGACCCAGTACTTC	CASKLAGGGETQYF
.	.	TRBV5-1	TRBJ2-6	TGCGCCAGCAGCTCCGGGTTATCTGGGGCCAACGTCCTGACTTTC	CASSSGLSGANVLTF
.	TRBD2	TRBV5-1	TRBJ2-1	TGCGCCAGCAGTCCGGCCGGGGGAGGGAACAATGAGCAGTTCTTC	CASSPAGGGNNEQFF
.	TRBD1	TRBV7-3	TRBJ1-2	TGTGCCAGCAGCCCCGACAGGGGCGATTATGGCTACACCTTC	CASSPDRGDYGYTF
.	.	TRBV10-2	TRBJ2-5	TGCGCCAGCAGTGGAACGGACCCTCGAGAGACCCAGTACTTC	CASSGTDPRETQYF
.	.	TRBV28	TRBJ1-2	TGTGCCAGCAGTTTATTAAGGGGCTACACCTTC	CASSLLRGYTF
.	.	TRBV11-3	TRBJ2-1	TGTGCCAGCAGCAACCGCAGGACGGAACCCTACAATGAGCAGTTCTTC	CASSNRRTEPYNEQFF
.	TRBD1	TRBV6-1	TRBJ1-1	TGTGCCAGCAGTGTACCGGGACAGTACACTGAAGCTTTCTTT	CASSVPGQYTEAFF
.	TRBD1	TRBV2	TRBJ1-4	TGTGCCAGCAGGAACACAGGGGGGGGTGAAAAACTGTTTTTT	CASRNTGGGEKLFF
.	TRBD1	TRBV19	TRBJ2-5	TGTGCCAGTAGTATCAGGGACAGGGGTGTGGAGACCCAGTACTTC	CASSIRDRGVETQYF
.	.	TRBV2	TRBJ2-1	TGTGCCAGCGTCCCCGGGGCGAGCTACAATGAGCAGTTCTTC	CASVPGASYNEQFF
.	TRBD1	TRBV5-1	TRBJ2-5	TGCGCCAGCAGCTTGGCCCAGGGGGCAGTGGAGACCCAGTACTTC	CASSLAQGAVETQYF
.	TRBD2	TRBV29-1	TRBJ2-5	TGCAGCGTCATAGCGGGAGGGCTGTCGGGAGAGACCCAGTACTTC	CSVIAGGLSGETQYF
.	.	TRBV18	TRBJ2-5	TGTGCCAGCTCACGCCAGCCTCAAGAGACCCAGTACTTC	CASSRQPQETQYF
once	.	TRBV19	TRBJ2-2	TGTGCCAGCAGTTCGTGGTCCTCGAACACCGGGGAGCTGTTTTTT	CASSSWSSNTGELFF
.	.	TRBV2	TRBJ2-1	TGTGCCAGCGTTCGGTCGATTCTAGAAGTCAATGAGCAGTTCTTC	CASVRSILEVNEQFF
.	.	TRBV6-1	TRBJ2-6	TGTGCCAGCAGTGTATTCTTCTCTGGGGCCAACGTCCTGACTTTC	CASSVFFSGANVLTF
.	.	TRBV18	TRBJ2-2	TGTGCCAGCTCACCACAACCGAACACCGGGGAGCTGTTTTTT	CASSPQPNTGELFF
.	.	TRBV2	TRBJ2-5	TGTGCCAGCATCGGTGACTTGGGGCCCCAAGGGACCCAGTACTTC	CASIGDLGPQGTQYF
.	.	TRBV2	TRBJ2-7	TGTGCCAGCAGCGAAACGGGGACTGTCGAGCAGTACTTC	CASSETGTVEQYF
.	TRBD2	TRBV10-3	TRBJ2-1	TGTGCCATCAGCCGACTAGCGGGAGGGAAAAATGAGCAGTTCTTC	CAISRLAGGKNEQFF
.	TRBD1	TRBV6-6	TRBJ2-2	TGTGCCAGCAGTTACCAGGGACAGCTCACCGGGGAGCTGTTTTTT	CASSYQGQLTGELFF
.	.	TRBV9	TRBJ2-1	TGTGCCAGCAGCGTAGATAGCAGCGTTGAGCAGTTCTTC	CASSVDSSVEQFF
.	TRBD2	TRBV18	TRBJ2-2	TGTGCCAGCTCACCACAACCGGGACTAATGAACACCGGGGAGCTGTTTTTT	CASSPQPGLMNTGELFF
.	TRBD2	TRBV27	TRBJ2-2	TGTGCCAGCAGTTTATGGGGCGGGAGGGCCCCCGGGGAGCTGTTTTTT	CASSLWGGRAPGELFF
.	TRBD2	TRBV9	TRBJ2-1	TGTGCCAGCAGCGAACAAAGCGGGAGTTCCTACAATGAGCAGTTCTTC	CASSEQSGSSYNEQFF
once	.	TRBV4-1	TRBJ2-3	TGCGCCAGCAGCCAAGAACAGGTTCGCACAGATACGCAGTATTTT	CASSQEQVRTDTQYF
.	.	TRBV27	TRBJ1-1	TGTGCCAGCAGTACGACAGGCGGGGGCACTGAAGCTTTCTTT	CASSTTGGGTEAFF
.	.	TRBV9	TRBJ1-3	TGTGCCAGCAGCGTCACCCCCTCCTTCGGGAACACCATATATTTT	CASSVTPSFGNTIYF
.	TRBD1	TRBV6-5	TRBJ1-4	TGTGCCAGCAGTTACTCTCCAGGACAGGGTTCTGAAAAACTGTTTTTT	CASSYSPGQGSEKLFF
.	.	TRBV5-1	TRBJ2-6	TGCGCCAGCAGCTTCCAGACTGGGGCCAACGTCCTGACTTTC	CASSFQTGANVLTF
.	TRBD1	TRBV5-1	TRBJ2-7	TGCGCCAGCAGCCAGGACAGGGATAGGTACGAGCAGTACTTC	CASSQDRDRYEQYF
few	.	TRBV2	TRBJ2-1	TGTGCCAGCAGACCCGGGACTTCCAATGAGCAGTTCTTC	CASRPGTSNEQFF
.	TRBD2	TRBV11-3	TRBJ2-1	TGTGCCAGCAGCTTAGAGGTAAGCGGGACTGAGCAGTTCTTC	CASSLEVSGTEQFF
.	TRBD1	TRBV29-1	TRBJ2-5	TGCAGCGTACAGAAGGGACCGGGACAGGGACGGGAGACCCAGTACTTC	CSVQKGPGQGRETQYF
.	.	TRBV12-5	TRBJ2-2	TGTGCTAGTGGTTTGTGGGTGGGATCGGACACCGGGGAGCTGTTTTTT	CASGLWVGSDTGELFF
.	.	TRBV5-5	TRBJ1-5	TGTGCCAGCAGCTTGGCGCCAGTCAATCAGCCCCAGCATTTT	CASSLAPVNQPQHF
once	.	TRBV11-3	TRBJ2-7	TGTGCCAGCAGCAAAGGAGAGGTCTACGAGCAGTACTTC	CASSKGEVYEQYF
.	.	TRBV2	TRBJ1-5	TGTGCCAGCGCTCCCGACAGGCTGCGGCGGAATCAGCCCCAGCATTTT	CASAPDRLRRNQPQHF
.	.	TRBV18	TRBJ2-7	TGTGCCAGCTCACCGGGGCTAGAAGGCGAGCAGTACTTC	CASSPGLEGEQYF
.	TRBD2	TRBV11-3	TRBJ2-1	TGTGCCAGCAGCCGTCTTAGCGGGACCTCCTCCGGGAATGAGCAGTTCTTC	CASSRLSGTSSGNEQFF
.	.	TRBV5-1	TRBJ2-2	TGCGTCAGTCGAATTGGACTGTCGAACACCGGGGAGCTGTTTTTT	CVSRIGLSNTGELFF
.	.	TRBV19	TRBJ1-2	TGTGCCAGTAGTGCCAACCAGGCGTCCTATGGCTACACCTTC	CASSANQASYGYTF
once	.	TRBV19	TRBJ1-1	TGTGCCAGTAGTAGTTACTTGAACACTGAAGCTTTCTTT	CASSSYLNTEAFF
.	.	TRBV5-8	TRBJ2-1	TGTGCCAGCAGCCCGGACTGGTACAATGAGCAGTTCTTC	CASSPDWYNEQFF
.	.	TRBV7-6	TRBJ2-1	TGTGCCAGCAGCTTAGTGGGCGGCGGAGGGAGCTCCTACAATGAGCAGTTCTTC	CASSLVGGGGSSYNEQFF
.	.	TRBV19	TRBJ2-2	TGTGCCAGTAGTATTGGCACCCAGGGACGCACCGGGGAGCTGTTTTTT	CASSIGTQGRTGELFF
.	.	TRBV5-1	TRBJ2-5	TGCGCCAGCAGTTTCGGGATAGAGACCCAGTACTTC	CASSFGIETQYF
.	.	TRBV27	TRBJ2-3	TGTGCCAGCAGTATGAACAGGATCACAGATACGCAGTATTTT	CASSMNRITDTQYF
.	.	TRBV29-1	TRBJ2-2	TGCAGCGTCAGATCAGGGATCACCGGGGAGCTGTTTTTT	CSVRSGITGELFF
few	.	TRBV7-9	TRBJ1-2	TGTGCCAGCAGCTTAGATCGGGAGCCTAGGCGTGGCTACACCTTC	CASSLDREPRRGYTF